A selection of T cell receptor beta chains follows, all from one sample in a study of T cell repertoires in cytomegalovirus infection. TCRdb reprocessed the reads with MiXCR, giving one entry per CDR3 protein. Of some 300,000 distinct CDR3 sequences listed, roughly 13% are singletons. Specimen: PBMCs. These receptors came from a human donor in good health (CMV status not recorded). Some clones in this sample may be carry-over from other donors' samples. Each CDR3 is given with its conserved first and last residue. Part of the rows lack a size; the others show once, few, many or a class for expanded clones.

V	size	CDR3
TRBV20-1	few	CSARTVNSGQPQHF
TRBV20-1	NA	CSAVRDSTYEQYF
TRBV12-3/TRBV12-4	NA	CASSLGAREQFF
TRBV5-5	few	CASSFRDRENSNQPQHF
TRBV10-3	NA	CATCPTGTSYEQYF
TRBV6-4	NA	CASSATGTRFYEQFF
TRBV7-9	many	CASSSPPGGRDTEAFF
TRBV28	NA	CASSNRDRAWATNEKLFF
TRBV7-3	many	CASSLGSGGLETQYF
TRBV11-2	many	CASSFTDSDYTEAFF
TRBV10-3	few	CAIRRDGSMNTEAFF
TRBV2	NA	CASRVLANNEQFF
TRBV4-2	few	CASSQESPQGSYNEQFF
TRBV5-4	few	CASSGTAVGEKLFF
TRBV10-3	many	CAISTSGGYTDTQYF
TRBV12-3/TRBV12-4	many	CASSLKRDYGYTF
TRBV19	few	CASSMGGNQPQHF
TRBV10-3	few	CAIRRTGAENTEAFF
TRBV7-2	few	CASRRQGGQETQYF
TRBV10-1	few	CASSESTSGNDDEQFF
TRBV28	few	CASIGLNEQFF
TRBV7-3	few	CASSPGGVDTYEQYF
TRBV28	medium-sized	CASTPADRASNQPQHF
TRBV5-1	NA	CASSSGTSGANEQFF
TRBV28	many	CASTSTGIVYGYTF
TRBV7-2	many	CASSKQGGNTEAFF